This paragraph covers one T cell receptor beta chain sequence. Its specificity is not known. The source of the sample is a study of T cell responses to AZD1222 COVID-19 vaccine. Study observations and caveats: In the spike-specific TCR repertoire, nearly half reportedly target unmutated variant regions. Spike-wide vaccine-associated CD4 TCRs dominated at 160-218 and 743-854. Rises in breadth and depth of Spike-specific TCRs came after two AZD1222 doses.

CDR1 and CDR2 from the germline V gene are LNHDA and SQIVND (reference sequence). The CDR3 extends over 16 amino acids. Trimming left V 3 bases short and J 2 bases short, with 17 bases between. Pooling of second doses given at about 4 or about 12 weeks was done. Sequencing used immunoSEQ multiplex PCR; TCRdb keeps in-frame clones, though not all of them. The sample carries roughly 140,000 clones, 90% recorded once. The TCR comes from an adult who received the AZD1222 COVID-19 vaccine. The sample was peripheral blood, taken 28 days after the second AZD1222 dose. The chain combines TRBV19 with TRBJ2-7; maybe TRBD1 (6 bases). CDR3 sequence: CASSILLGTTPYEQYF. Written as DNA, the CDR3 is TGTGCCAGTAGTATCCTTCTCGGGACAACCCCCTACGAGCAGTACTTC.